This T cell receptor beta chain was sequenced for a study of T cell responses to AZD1222 COVID-19 vaccine. Study-wide points: Following two doses of AZD1222, Spike-specific TCR breadth and depth rose. Targeting of unmutated variant regions was reportedly seen in nearly half of spike-specific TCRs. No day 14 peak samples; only post-peak repertoires were characterized.

The CDR3 runs to 10 residues. Germline V gene sequence: CDR1 LNHDA, CDR2 SQIVND (reference sequence). Trimming left V 10 bases short and J 3 bases short, with 6 bases between. Data came from immunoSEQ multiplex PCR; TCRdb stores just in-frame clones and leaves some out. In the table there are approximately 130,000 clones, 70% to 85% of which are singletons. Remarks on this clone: The target antigen is unknown.

The chain uses TRBV19 and TRBJ1-2; D unresolved. The TCR comes from an adult who received the AZD1222 COVID-19 vaccine. This specimen consisted of peripheral blood, obtained 28 days after the second AZD1222 dose. CDR3 in DNA: TGTGCCACAAACGACTATGGCTACACCTTC. It is translated as CATNDYGYTF.